The 32 T cell receptor beta chains below were found in one sample sequenced in a study of CD8+CD57+ T cells in acquired aplastic anemia. The patients chosen for sequencing had shown expansion of CD8+CD57+ cells (detected by flow cytometry). TCR beta VDJ and CDR3 profiling used genomic DNA as template. A single record per CDR3 protein comes from TCRdb applying MiXCR to the reads. The sample records 150,000 to 200,000 distinct CDR3 sequences, more than 45% being singletons. Sequenced sample: sorted CD4+, CD8+, or CD8+CD57+ T cells (not recorded which) from PBMCs. The receptors were sampled from a human donor with aplastic anemia.

This clonotype showed up many times. The J gene is TRBJ2-1, the V gene TRBV10-3, with unresolved D. Trimming left V 11 bases short and J 8 bases short, with 13 bases between. Germline V CDR1 and CDR2: ENHRY, SYGVKD. This CDR3 comprises 11 residues. In nucleotides, the CDR3 is TGTGCCGTTAGGGATTGGGATGAGCAGTTCTTC. Its protein product is CAVRDWDEQFF.

The V gene is TRBV5-1, the J gene TRBJ1-2; 7 nucleotides line up with TRBD1. V was pared by 4 bases and J by 4 bases, with 7 bases of the junction left unmatched. The CDR3 is 14 amino acids. From germline, CDR1 is SGHRS and CDR2 YFSETQ. In nucleotides, the CDR3 is TGCGCCAGCAGCGTTCTAGACAGGGCCTATGGCTACACCTTC. It yields the protein CASSVLDRAYGYTF.

This clonotype was detected ten times or more. The chain has TRBV19 and TRBJ2-4; maybe TRBD1 (6 bases). V shed 4 bases and J shed 6 bases, with 22 bases lying between them. CDR3 length: 17 residues. Germline CDR1 reads LNHDA; CDR2 reads SQIVND (reference sequence). The CDR3 DNA follows: TGTGCCAGTAGTACGCCCCTCGGACAGAACCAGTTAAACATTCAGTACTTC. This codes for CASSTPLGQNQLNIQYF.

V usage is TRBV27 and J usage is TRBJ1-2; D unclear. Between the trimmed V and J ends, which lost 3 bases and 5 bases, there was a span of 19 bases. The CDR3 totals 16 residues. CDR1 MNHEY and CDR2 SMNVEV come from the germline V gene (reference sequence). The CDR3 region has the DNA TGTGCCAGCAGTTTCATTTCGGCGGACCTCGGGTATGGCTACACCTTC. As protein: CASSFISADLGYGYTF.

This clonotype was seen ten or more times. The chain carries TRBV4-1 and TRBJ2-7, with 9 bases that match TRBD1. The CDR3 length is 17 residues. The V and J ends lost 4 bases and 5 bases, in that order; junction bases with no gene match: 15. From germline, CDR1 is MGHRA and CDR2 YSYEKL. The CDR3 nucleotides are TGCGCCAGCAGCCTCTCTACCACTGGGACAGGGATCAACGAGCAGTACTTC. It is translated as CASSLSTTGTGINEQYF.

The chain links TRBV15 to TRBJ1-4; the D gene is possibly TRBD1 (6 bases). This CDR3 is built from 15 residues. V was trimmed by 1 base and J by 7 bases, leaving 13 bases between them. Germline V gives CDR1 LNHNV, CDR2 YYDKDF (reference sequence). CDR3 in amino acids: CATSRGRQVAEKLFF. CDR3 nucleotides: TGTGCCACCAGCAGAGGCAGACAGGTAGCTGAAAAACTGTTTTTT. The complete variable domain, with remaining parts taken from reference TRBV15 and TRBJ1-4, reads DAMVIQNPRYQVTQFGKPVTLSCSQTLNHNVMYWYQQKSSQAPKLLFHYYDKDFNNEADTPDNFQSRRPNTSFCFLDIRSPGLGDTAMYLCATSRGRQVAEKLFFGSGTQLSVL.

In its sample, this clonotype was seen a few times. The rearrangement links TRBV2 to TRBJ2-7, with 7 positions matching TRBD1. Germline CDR1 reads SNHLY; CDR2 reads FYNNEI. The CDR3 extends over 13 amino acids. With 7 bases clipped from V and 3 bases from J, the junction kept 6 bases outside the gene matches. CDR3 loop: CASNTGVLYEQYF. The CDR3 region has the DNA TGTGCCAGCAACACAGGGGTCCTCTACGAGCAGTACTTC.

In its sample, this clonotype was seen many times. V gene TRBV5-6 combines with J gene TRBJ2-5; 7 bases line up with TRBD2. This CDR3 is 15 amino acids long. Losses at the gene ends were 5 bases for V and 3 bases for J; bases not matched to a gene: 10. CDR1 is SGHDT, CDR2 YYEEEE, per germline. CDR3 nucleotide sequence: TGTGCCAGCAGTTTCCGGGACTACTCGGAAGAGACCCAGTACTTC. The encoded protein is CASSFRDYSEETQYF. The full variable domain, with the rest looked up from reference TRBV5-6 and TRBJ2-5, is DAGVTQSPTHLIKTRGQQVTLRCSPKSGHDTVSWYQQALGQGPQFIFQYYEEEERQRGNFPDRFSGHQFPNYSSELNVNALLLGDSALYLCASSFRDYSEETQYFGPGTRLLVL.

Notes on this clonotype: This may be a read error: a much more frequent sequence differs by one nucleotide. Likely a read error: the CDR3 ends without its conserved phenylalanine or tryptophan. The chain carries TRBV11-2 and TRBJ1-1, with D maybe TRBD1 (6 bases). V was shortened by 5 bases and J by 3 bases, with 16 bases between the two germline ends. This CDR3 has 15 amino acids. The germline gives CDR1 SGHAT, CDR2 FQNNGV. This chain's CDR3 is CASSVYRDMDTEAFS. The DNA of the CDR3 is TGTGCCAGCAGCGTATACAGGGACATGGACACTGAAGCTTTCTCT.

This clonotype was counted ten times or more. This sequence joins TRBV20-1 and TRBJ2-7, with 7 nucleotides matching TRBD1. Trimming at V came to 4 bases and at J to 5 bases, leaving 11 bases not matched to a gene. The CDR3 consists of 14 residues. Germline V lookup: CDR1 DFQATT, CDR2 SNEGSKA (reference sequence). The CDR3 loop is CSATRTGMTNEQYF. CDR3 in DNA: TGCAGTGCTACAAGGACAGGTATGACCAACGAGCAGTACTTC.

This clonotype has a count of ten or more. V gene TRBV12-3 or TRBV12-4 combines with J gene TRBJ2-7, with 11 bases identical to TRBD1. Trimming took 2 bases from V and 2 from J; bases not matched to a gene: 2. The CDR3 is 15 residues long. The CDR3 bases are TGTGCCAGCAGTTTATCGGGACAGGGGGCCTACGAGCAGTACTTC. Translated: CASSLSGQGAYEQYF.

The chain links TRBV2 to TRBJ1-3, with TRBD1 matching 7 bases. The CDR3 length is 13 residues. Germline CDR1 SNHLY, CDR2 FYNNEI. With 6 bases clipped from V and 4 bases from J, the junction kept 3 bases outside the gene matches. The DNA of the CDR3 is TGTGCCAGCAGATCACAGGGGGGAAACACCATATATTTT. Its translation is CASRSQGGNTIYF. Variable domain in full (rest from reference TRBV2 and TRBJ1-3): EPEVTQTPSHQVTQMGQEVILRCVPISNHLYFYWYRQILGQKVEFLVSFYNNEISEKSEIFDDQFSVERPDGSNFTLKIRSTKLEDSAMYFCASRSQGGNTIYFGEGSWLTVV.

V and J are TRBV3-1 and TRBJ2-1, with D possibly matching TRBD1 (5 bases). The CDR3 is 17 residues long. Trimming removed 0 bases at V and 7 bases at J, with 19 bases between. In germline, CDR1 is LGHDT, CDR2 YNNKEL (reference sequence). The CDR3 here is CASSQDRAVSRFNEQFF. The CDR3 DNA reads as TGTGCCAGCAGCCAAGACAGGGCAGTAAGCAGGTTTAATGAGCAGTTCTTC.

This clonotype was seen repeatedly, ten times or more. The chain carries TRBV6-2 or TRBV6-3 and TRBJ2-5, with TRBD1 as a possible D gene (6 bases). Germline V gene lookup returns CDR1 MNHEY and CDR2 SVGEGT. The CDR3 contains 14 residues. Trimming left V 0 bases short and J 5 bases short, with 10 bases between. DNA of the CDR3: TGTGCCAGCAGTTACTCAACAGGGCGGGAGACCCAGTACTTC. Amino acid sequence: CASSYSTGRETQYF.

This clonotype has a count of ten or more. The V call is TRBV4-3, the J call TRBJ1-1; 7 bases line up with TRBD1. V shed 4 bases and J 5 bases; nucleotides not matched to a gene: 7. Germline loops: CDR1 LGHNA, CDR2 YSLEER. The CDR3 is 14 residues long. CDR3 protein: CASSLNRGWTEAFF. The CDR3 DNA reads as TGCGCCAGCAGCCTCAACAGGGGATGGACTGAAGCTTTCTTT.

A note on this clonotype: Mismatch with germline at one junction end may stem from a read error. The chain joins TRBV5-5 to TRBJ2-7; D unclear. Germline V gene lookup returns CDR1 SGHKS and CDR2 YYEKEE (reference sequence). This CDR3 is built from 16 residues. The CDR3 region has the DNA TGTGCCAGCAGCTTGACGGATACCCACAGCTCCTACGAGCGGTACTTC. This encodes CASSLTDTHSSYERYF.

This clonotype was seen many times. The V call is TRBV5-1, the J call TRBJ1-2, with TRBD1 identical over 7 bases. Germline V lookup: CDR1 SGHRS, CDR2 YFSETQ. The CDR3 is made up of 13 amino acids. V shed 4 bases, J shed 7 bases, and the junction held 7 bases outside the gene matches. The CDR3 nucleotides are TGCGCCAGCAGCCCGCAAGACAGGGCTGGCTACACCTTC. This sequence encodes CASSPQDRAGYTF.

This clonotype was counted ten times or more. This chain joins TRBV7-2 and TRBJ2-7; possible D gene TRBD2, 5 bases. V lost 5 bases and J 6 bases, leaving 11 bases between the germline ends. The CDR3 spans 12 residues. The V gene's germline CDR1 is SGHTA and CDR2 FQGNSA. CDR3 sequence: CASSRDYGEQYF. CDR3 bases: TGTGCCAGCAGCCGAGACTACGGCGAGCAGTACTTC.

The chain's CDR3 is CASSVGRGTDTQYF. DNA of the CDR3: TGTGCCAGCAGCGTGGGACGGGGCACAGATACGCAGTATTTT. The V and J genes are TRBV9 and TRBJ2-3; TRBD1 or TRBD2 may be the D gene (5 bases each). CDR1 is SGDLS, CDR2 YYNGEE, per germline. CDR3 length: 14 residues. The V end lost 2 bases, the J end lost 1 base, and 8 bases lay between the germline ends.

This clonotype was seen many times. The chain is built from TRBV6-5 and TRBJ2-2, with 10 bases aligning to TRBD1. V gave up 4 bases and J gave up 0 bases; unmatched junction bases: 5. The CDR3 loop spans 17 amino acids. Germline CDR1 MNHEY, CDR2 SVGAGI. The CDR3 bases are TGTGCCAGCAGTTGGAGACAGGGGGCATCGAACACCGGGGAGCTGTTTTTT. As protein: CASSWRQGASNTGELFF.

The CDR3 is CSARGGQRFTDGYTF. The CDR3, as DNA: TGCAGTGCTAGAGGGGGACAGCGATTTACGGACGGCTACACCTTC. The V and J genes are TRBV20-1 and TRBJ1-2; 7 nucleotides agree with TRBD1. There are 15 residues in the CDR3. Germline V gene lookup returns CDR1 DFQATT and CDR2 SNEGSKA (reference sequence). Trimming cost V 1 base and J 8 bases; bases outside gene matches: 13.

Remarks on this clonotype: This may arise from a read error, as a much more abundant clone is one base away. This chain joins TRBV3-1 and TRBJ2-3; D remains ambiguous. Trimming left V 2 bases short and J 1 base short, with 4 bases between. Germline CDR1 reads LGHDT; CDR2 reads YNNKEL (reference sequence). The CDR3 contains 13 residues. For the CDR3, the DNA is TGTGCCAGCAGCCAAACCGGCACAGATACGCAGTATTTT. Its translation: CASSQTGTDTQYF.

The chain has TRBV18 and TRBJ2-2; D is ambiguous. Germline assignment: CDR1 KGHSH and CDR2 LQKENI. The CDR3 totals 15 residues. Trimming shortened V by 3 bases and J by 5 bases, and 13 bases separated the two germline ends. CDR3 nucleotide sequence: TGTGCCAGCTCACCGCTGCGACTCACGACCGGGGAGCTGTTTTTT. It specifies CASSPLRLTTGELFF. The full variable domain, with the rest looked up from reference TRBV18 and TRBJ2-2, is NAGVMQNPRHLVRRRGQEARLRCSPMKGHSHVYWYRQLPEEGLKFMVYLQKENIIDESGMPKERFSAEFPKEGPSILRIQQVVRGDSAAYFCASSPLRLTTGELFFGEGSRLTVL.

In this sample, this clonotype turned up many times. The chain employs TRBV25-1 and TRBJ1-1; no definite D call. Deletions cut 4 bases from V and 0 bases from J, with 9 bases between. The CDR3 is 14 residues long. Germline V gives CDR1 MGHDK, CDR2 SYGVNS. The CDR3 DNA sequence: TGTGCCAGCAGTGGCCGGACGGTGAACACTGAAGCTTTCTTT. Protein product: CASSGRTVNTEAFF. Supplemented by reference TRBV25-1 and TRBJ1-1, the full variable domain reads EADIYQTPRYLVIGTGKKITLECSQTMGHDKMYWYQQDPGMELHLIHYSYGVNSTEKGDLSSESTVSRIRTEHFPLTLESARPSHTSQYLCASSGRTVNTEAFFGQGTRLTVV.

This clonotype came up many times. For the CDR3, the DNA is TGCAGTGCTAATTATGGCTCCACCTACGAGCAGTACTTC. Translation gives CSANYGSTYEQYF. The gene calls are TRBV20-1 and TRBJ2-7, with no clear D. V gave up 4 bases and J gave up 2 bases, with 12 bases separating them. CDR3 length: 13 residues. Germline-derived CDR1 and CDR2 are DFQATT and SNEGSKA (reference sequence).

The CDR3 is CASSGGQTNTGELFF. DNA for the CDR3: TGTGCCAGTTCTGGGGGACAGACCAACACCGGGGAGCTGTTTTTT. This chain links TRBV12-3 or TRBV12-4 with TRBJ2-2, with 7 nucleotides matching TRBD1. The CDR3 has 15 residues. V shed 9 bases, J shed 2 bases, and the junction held 9 bases outside the gene matches.

The chain uses TRBV18 and TRBJ2-3, with 8 bases aligning to TRBD2. The CDR3 sequence is 17 residues long. From germline, CDR1 is KGHSH and CDR2 LQKENI. Losses at the gene ends were 3 bases for V and 6 bases for J; bases not matched to a gene: 14. CDR3 loop: CASSPLPGGPGTDTQYF. CDR3 coding DNA: TGTGCCAGCTCACCTCTGCCGGGGGGGCCGGGGACGGATACGCAGTATTTT.

This clonotype was detected many times. The genes are TRBV14 and TRBJ1-6; D is possibly TRBD1 (6 bases). Germline CDR1 is SGHDN and CDR2 is FVKESK. The CDR3 length is 16 residues. The V end was cut by 0 bases, the J end by 3 bases, with 9 bases between. The CDR3 region is CASSQERGIYNSPLHF. CDR3 bases: TGTGCCAGCAGCCAAGAGAGGGGGATCTATAATTCACCCCTCCACTTT.

The table lists this clonotype with many counts. The J gene is TRBJ2-7, the V gene TRBV7-2; weak D call: TRBD2 (7 bases). V was cut by 2 bases and J by 3 bases, with 14 bases left in between. This CDR3 has 15 residues. The V gene's germline CDR1 is SGHTA and CDR2 FQGNSA. This CDR3 reads CASSLRGGADYEQYF. The CDR3 DNA reads as TGTGCCAGCAGCTTAAGAGGGGGGGCAGACTACGAGCAGTACTTC. The whole variable domain, filled in from reference TRBV7-2 and TRBJ2-7, reads GAGVSQSPSNKVTEKGKDVELRCDPISGHTALYWYRQSLGQGLEFLIYFQGNSAPDKSGLPSDRFSAERTGGSVSTLTIQRTQQEDSAVYLCASSLRGGADYEQYFGPGTRLTVT.

This clonotype was seen a few times. This chain joins TRBV19 and TRBJ1-2; D may be TRBD1 (5 bases). V was pared by 0 bases and J by 0 bases, with 20 bases between. This CDR3 has 19 amino acids. Germline assignment: CDR1 LNHDA and CDR2 SQIVND (reference sequence). CDR3 sequence (DNA): TGTGCCAGTAGTATAGATCCCCGGCGTGCAGGGAACTCTAACTATGGCTACACCTTC. It is translated as CASSIDPRRAGNSNYGYTF. Full variable domain (rest looked up from reference TRBV19 and TRBJ1-2): DGGITQSPKYLFRKEGQNVTLSCEQNLNHDAMYWYRQDPGQGLRLIYYSQIVNDFQKGDIAEGYSVSREKKESFPLTVTSAQKNPTAFYLCASSIDPRRAGNSNYGYTFGSGTRLTVV.

Only one count was recorded for this clonotype. A read error may be the cause here, since a much bigger clone is one base away. This chain uses TRBV7-2 with TRBJ2-7; D is undetermined. The CDR3 consists of 15 residues. Germline values: CDR1 SGHTA, CDR2 FQGNSA. This chain's CDR3 is CASSPPGGNFYERYF. The CDR3, as DNA: TGTGCCAGCAGCCCACCCGGCGGCAATTTCTACGAGCGGTACTTC.

The chain joins TRBV20-1 to TRBJ2-5; maybe TRBD2 (6 bases). V was cut by 0 bases and J by 13 bases, with 15 bases left in between. This CDR3 comprises 12 residues. Germline CDR1 is DFQATT and CDR2 is SNEGSKA (reference sequence). This CDR3 is CSARDVGGTRYF. In nucleotides, the CDR3 is TGCAGTGCTAGAGATGTGGGGGGAACGAGGTACTTC.